This TCR beta chain originates from a study of blood T cell repertoires in COVID-19. The assay was immunoSEQ multiplex PCR, and TCRdb's table has in-frame clones only and misses some. The table lists about 360,000 clones, about 87% of them singletons. With 3 bases removed from V and 4 bases from J, the gap between germline ends came to 13 bases. Germline values: CDR1 KGHSH, CDR2 LQKENI. This CDR3 is 15 amino acids long. The sample consisted of PBMCs or T cells enriched from blood (not recorded which). This rearrangement joins TRBV18 to TRBJ1-3; the D gene is possibly TRBD1 (5 bases). The sequence derives from a middle-aged man in a cohort exposed to, infected with or recovered from COVID-19 (not recorded which). CDR3 coding DNA: TGTGCCAGCTCACCGGGGCAACAGAGAGGAAACACCATATATTTT. Protein product: CASSPGQQRGNTIYF.